The 21 T cell receptor beta chains listed next were all sequenced from one sample in a study of T cell responses to AZD1222 COVID-19 vaccine. This table comes from immunoSEQ multiplex PCR, and its TCRdb copy is limited to in-frame clones, with some not included. The repertoire includes over 120,000 clones, about 86% of them detected once, and approximately 4.7% sits in the top ten. The starting material was peripheral blood, obtained 28 days after the second AZD1222 dose. The source of these receptors is an adult who received the AZD1222 COVID-19 vaccine.

The chain couples TRBV10-3 to TRBJ1-1; the D is unclear. The CDR3 sequence is 12 residues long. From germline, CDR1 is ENHRY and CDR2 SYGVKD. V was clipped by 3 bases and J by 5 bases, with 7 bases between them. In DNA form, the CDR3 reads TGTGCCATCAGTGATGTGGGGACTGAAGCTTTCTTT. Translation gives CAISDVGTEAFF.

The gene calls are TRBV20-1 and TRBJ1-6, with TRBD1 identical over 8 bases. This CDR3 is 14 amino acids long. Per the germline V gene, CDR1 is DFQATT and CDR2 is SNEGSKA (reference sequence). With V trimmed by 3 bases and J by 10 bases, 8 bases remained unmatched. As DNA, the CDR3 is TGCAGTGCTAGTCTGACAGGGGAAATCTCACCCCTCCACTTT. Its translation is CSASLTGEISPLHF.

The chain joins TRBV14 to TRBJ2-1; D uncertain. The CDR3 totals 14 residues. Trimming stripped 4 bases from V and 4 bases from J, with 11 bases between. Germline loops: CDR1 SGHDN, CDR2 FVKESK. The CDR3 sequence is CASSPLLEYNEQFF. The CDR3 DNA is TGTGCCAGCAGCCCCCTACTTGAATACAATGAGCAGTTCTTC.

The chain joins TRBV5-1 to TRBJ1-1; D is perhaps TRBD1 (6 bases). The germline CDR1 and CDR2 sequences are SGHRS and YFSETQ. The CDR3 is 13 amino acids. Trimming cost V 6 bases and J 1 base, with 10 bases left between them. The CDR3 region has the DNA TGCGCCAGCACCCAGGGGTCGAACACTGAAGCTTTCTTT. Translating it yields CASTQGSNTEAFF. The whole variable domain, filled in from reference TRBV5-1 and TRBJ1-1, reads KAGVTQTPRYLIKTRGQQVTLSCSPISGHRSVSWYQQTPGQGLQFLFEYFSETQRNKGNFPGRFSGRQFSNSRSEMNVSTLELGDSALYLCASTQGSNTEAFFGQGTRLTVV.

This clone was detected once. This rearrangement joins TRBV12-5 to TRBJ2-2; 12 positions agree with TRBD2. After removal of 1 base from V and 0 bases from J, the junction contained 0 bases not matched to a gene. This CDR3 has 17 residues. Germline CDR1 is LGHNT and CDR2 is FRNRAP. CDR3 residues: CASGLGTSGTNTGELFF. CDR3 bases: TGTGCTAGTGGTTTGGGGACTAGCGGGACGAACACCGGGGAGCTGTTTTTT.

This rearrangement joins TRBV7-9 to TRBJ1-2; D is possibly TRBD1 (6 bases). The CDR3 spans 13 residues. V dropped 5 bases and J dropped 4 bases, with 11 bases sitting between them. The germline V gene has CDR1 SEHNR and CDR2 FQNEAQ (reference sequence). DNA of the CDR3: TGTGCCAGCAGCCAAGGGGGTAGCTATGGCTACACCTTC. Amino acids: CASSQGGSYGYTF.

The CDR3 sequence: CASSEAGLAGGRTGELFF. CDR3 coding DNA: TGCGCCAGCAGTGAGGCGGGACTAGCGGGGGGGCGAACCGGGGAGCTGTTTTTT. The V gene is TRBV10-2, the J gene TRBJ2-2; 16 nucleotides align to TRBD2. The length of the CDR3 is 18 residues. Germline V gene sequence: CDR1 WSHSY, CDR2 SAAADI. V was clipped by 2 bases and J by 5 bases; unmatched bases: 5.

V and J are TRBV10-3 and TRBJ1-2; TRBD1 might be the D (5 bases). CDR3 length: 13 residues. Between the trimmed V and J ends, which lost 4 bases and 2 bases, there was a span of 8 bases. Germline CDR1 and CDR2: ENHRY and SYGVKD. The CDR3 here is CAISARENYGYTF. CDR3 DNA sequence: TGTGCCATCAGTGCCAGGGAGAACTATGGCTACACCTTC.

V gene TRBV5-1 combines with J gene TRBJ2-3; D gene unclear. The germline V gene has CDR1 SGHRS and CDR2 YFSETQ. The CDR3 sequence is 13 residues long. The ends were cut back, 5 bases at V and 3 bases at J, with 10 bases in the middle. The CDR3 DNA reads TGCGCCAGCAGTAATAGAGCGACAGATACGCAGTATTTT. This translates into CASSNRATDTQYF.

Only one count was recorded for this clone. This chain joins TRBV29-1 and TRBJ1-1; D is undetermined. The CDR3 contains 10 residues. Trimming shortened V by 7 bases and J by 1 base, and 4 bases separated the two germline ends. Germline V gene data show CDR1 as SQVTM and CDR2 as ANQGSEA. CDR3 in DNA: TGCAGCGGCAGGAACACTGAAGCTTTCTTT. This encodes CSGRNTEAFF. Together with reference TRBV29-1 and TRBJ1-1, the CDR3 gives the full variable domain: SAVISQKPSRDICQRGTSLTIQCQVDSQVTMMFWYRQQPGQSLTLIATANQGSEATYESGFVIDKFPISRPNLTFSTLTVSNMSPEDSSIYLCSGRNTEAFFGQGTRLTVV.

The rearrangement uses TRBV29-1 and TRBJ2-7, with D tentatively TRBD1 or TRBD2 (6 bases each). Per the germline V gene, CDR1 is SQVTM and CDR2 is ANQGSEA. The CDR3 runs to 12 residues. V lost 6 bases, J lost 3 bases, and 12 bases lay in between. The CDR3 DNA reads as TGCAGCGTGGGGGCGGGGTACTACGAGCAGTACTTC. Protein: CSVGAGYYEQYF.

The chain recombines TRBV28 with TRBJ2-5, with D possibly TRBD2 on 5 matching bases. The V end was cut by 3 bases, the J end by 1 base, with 9 bases between. CDR1 and CDR2 (germline): MDHEN, SYDVKM. The CDR3 spans 14 residues. CDR3 sequence (DNA): TGTGCCAGCAGTTTCGGGGTACTCCAAGAGACCCAGTACTTC. Encoded protein: CASSFGVLQETQYF.

The V gene is TRBV28, the J gene TRBJ2-7; a weak D match, TRBD1 (6 bases). V was pared by 7 bases and J by 4 bases, with 14 bases between. The CDR3 loop spans 13 amino acids. Germline assignment: CDR1 MDHEN and CDR2 SYDVKM. CDR3 residues: CASTNRDRYEQYF. In nucleotides, the CDR3 is TGTGCCAGCACCAACAGGGATCGGTACGAGCAGTACTTC.

V usage is TRBV7-9 and J usage is TRBJ1-1; D is undetermined. This CDR3 has 15 residues. Germline V gene sequence: CDR1 SEHNR, CDR2 FQNEAQ (reference sequence). V dropped 5 bases and J dropped 1 base, with 14 bases sitting between them. As DNA, the CDR3 is TGTGCCAGCAGCCCGGGCGTTATGGGGAACACTGAAGCTTTCTTT. Protein: CASSPGVMGNTEAFF.

The chain joins TRBV6-5 to TRBJ2-2; D may be TRBD1 (6 bases). Trimming stripped 5 bases from V and 1 base from J, with 11 bases between. The CDR3 is 15 amino acids. The germline V gene has CDR1 MNHEY and CDR2 SVGAGI. The CDR3 DNA is TGTGCCAGCAGTAGGACAGCGTTGAACACCGGGGAGCTGTTTTTT. Amino acid sequence: CASSRTALNTGELFF.

The rearrangement joins TRBV5-1 to TRBJ1-4; unclear D gene. The germline V gene has CDR1 SGHRS and CDR2 YFSETQ. The V end lost 3 bases, the J end lost 4 bases, and 7 bases lay between the germline ends. The CDR3 covers 13 residues. DNA for the CDR3: TGCGCCAGCAGCTCAGACGGTAATGAAAAACTGTTTTTT. Its translation is CASSSDGNEKLFF.

The chain recombines TRBV6-2 or TRBV6-3 with TRBJ2-1; TRBD2 aligns across 10 bases. J lost 5 bases, V lost 5 bases, and 9 bases had no gene match. Germline CDR1 and CDR2: MNHEY and SVGEGT. There are 16 residues in the CDR3. The chain's CDR3 is CASSLLGTSANNEQFF. The CDR3 DNA is TGTGCCAGCAGTCTCCTCGGGACTAGCGCCAACAATGAGCAGTTCTTC.

This rearrangement joins TRBV19 to TRBJ1-2; 11 nucleotides agree with TRBD1. Germline V lookup: CDR1 LNHDA, CDR2 SQIVND (reference sequence). The CDR3 totals 15 residues. V was pared by 9 bases and J by 4 bases, with 10 bases of the junction left unmatched. The CDR3 nucleotides are TGTGCCAGCAAGCCCCCGGACAGGGGGCCCTATGGCTACACCTTC. Its protein is CASKPPDRGPYGYTF.

The rearrangement joins TRBV2 to TRBJ1-2; no clear D gene. Trimming stripped 2 bases from V and 8 bases from J, with 12 bases between. The CDR3 sequence is 13 residues long. Germline-derived CDR1 and CDR2 are SNHLY and FYNNEI. CDR3 loop: CASSERRPGGYTF. In nucleotides, the CDR3 is TGTGCCAGCAGTGAAAGGCGCCCCGGGGGCTACACCTTC. The whole variable domain, remainder taken from reference TRBV2 and TRBJ1-2, is EPEVTQTPSHQVTQMGQEVILRCVPISNHLYFYWYRQILGQKVEFLVSFYNNEISEKSEIFDDQFSVERPDGSNFTLKIRSTKLEDSAMYFCASSERRPGGYTFGSGTRLTVV.

The rearrangement uses TRBV2 and TRBJ2-1; 7 bases fit TRBD2. Germline V gives CDR1 SNHLY, CDR2 FYNNEI. With 8 bases clipped from V and 2 bases from J, the junction kept 6 bases outside the gene matches. This CDR3 contains 14 residues. The CDR3 DNA reads TGTGCCAGCCTACTAGCGAGCACCTACAATGAGCAGTTCTTC. Amino acids: CASLLASTYNEQFF. The variable domain in full, with the rest retrieved from reference TRBV2 and TRBJ2-1, is EPEVTQTPSHQVTQMGQEVILRCVPISNHLYFYWYRQILGQKVEFLVSFYNNEISEKSEIFDDQFSVERPDGSNFTLKIRSTKLEDSAMYFCASLLASTYNEQFFGPGTRLTVL.

The V and J genes are TRBV9 and TRBJ1-1; possibly TRBD1 for D (6 bases). The CDR3 consists of 14 residues. V gave up 2 bases and J gave up 1 base, with 9 bases separating them. The germline V gene has CDR1 SGDLS and CDR2 YYNGEE. CDR3 amino acids: CASSVQDRNTEAFF. CDR3 DNA sequence: TGTGCCAGCAGCGTCCAGGACAGGAACACTGAAGCTTTCTTT.